This T cell receptor (beta chain) emerged from a study of cytotoxic CD8 clonotypes in ibrutinib-treated CLL. On the study more broadly: There were 10 to 11 relapsed/refractory patients and about 14 treatment-naive patients, and roughly 18 were IGHV unmutated.

General observations from the study: Baseline levels were approached again at progression, after clonality had risen at ibrutinib response.

This clone turned up a few times. Its antigen remains unknown. From germline, CDR1 is SGHRS and CDR2 YFSETQ. The V and J ends lost 0 bases and 7 bases respectively, with 11 bases between them. The CDR3 runs 13 residues. The table came from immunoSEQ multiplex PCR; TCRdb's copy has only in-frame clones and leaves some out. The data hold more than 300,000 clones, with around four fifths observed a single time. The J gene is TRBJ2-7, the V gene TRBV5-1, with D maybe TRBD2 (6 bases). The receptor comes from a human donor with chronic lymphocytic leukemia. This specimen consisted of PBMCs, obtained before ibrutinib treatment. The CDR3 sequence: CASSLEVEGEQYF. CDR3 bases: TGCGCCAGCAGCTTGGAGGTGGAGGGGGAGCAGTACTTC.